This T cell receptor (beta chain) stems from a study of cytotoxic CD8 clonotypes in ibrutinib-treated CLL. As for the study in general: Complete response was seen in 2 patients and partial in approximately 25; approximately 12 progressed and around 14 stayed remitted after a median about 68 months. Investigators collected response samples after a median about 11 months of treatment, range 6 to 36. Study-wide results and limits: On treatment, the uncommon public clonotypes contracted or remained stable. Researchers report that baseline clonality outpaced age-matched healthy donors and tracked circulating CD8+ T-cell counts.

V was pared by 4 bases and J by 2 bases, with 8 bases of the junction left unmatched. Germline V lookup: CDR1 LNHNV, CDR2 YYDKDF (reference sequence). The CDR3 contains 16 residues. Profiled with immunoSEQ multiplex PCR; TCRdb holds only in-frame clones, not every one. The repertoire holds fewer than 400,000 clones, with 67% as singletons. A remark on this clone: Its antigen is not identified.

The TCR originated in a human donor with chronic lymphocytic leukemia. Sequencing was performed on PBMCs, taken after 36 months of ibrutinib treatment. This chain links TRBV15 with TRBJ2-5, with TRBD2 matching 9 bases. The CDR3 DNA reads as TGTGCCACCAGCACGGAAGCGGGGGGATTACAAGAGACCCAGTACTTC. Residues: CATSTEAGGLQETQYF.